This TCR beta chain stems from a study of a mutant IDH1 vaccine in newly diagnosed glioma. The overall study: Among treated patients, roughly 60% were male and around 40% female, and mean age was about 39 years.

The time point is: week 35, safety follow-up. It was 300 ug of mutant IDH1 20-mer peptide that made up each vaccine dose, given with topical imiquimod. Eight vaccine doses were administered to patients at weeks 1, 3, 5, 7, 11, 15, 19 and 23. There were new WHO grade 3 or 4 astrocytomas in the donors, and these were IDH1-mutant and ATRX-lost. As for this clone: Its antigen is currently unknown.

Germline CDR1 reads SQVTM; CDR2 reads ANQGSEA. Germline trimming cut 3 bases from V and 4 bases from J; bases unmatched to any gene: 2. The CDR3 is 13 residues long. Study results and caveats: Changes to the top peripheral T cell clonotypes appeared unrelated to pseudoprogression.

Assay: immunoSEQ multiplex PCR; the TCRdb copy retains only in-frame clones and omits some. The sample records over 25,000 clones, 60% to 85% being singletons. The rearrangement joins TRBV29-1 to TRBJ2-2, with 7 positions matching TRBD2. This sequence was found in a woman in her twenties or thirties with glioma. Some clones in this sample may be carry-over from other donors' samples. This specimen consisted of PBMCs, obtained from a glioma patient whose treatment included an IDH1 peptide vaccine. CDR3 bases: TGCAGCGTTGATGAGCGGGGCACCGGGGAGCTGTTTTTT. It is translated as CSVDERGTGELFF.